This T cell receptor beta chain was recovered during a study of post-analysis software for immune sequencing data. Of note for this clonotype: Its antigen is as yet unknown.

Study-wide findings and caveats: Samples sharing a preparation batch grouped tightly together when assessed by F measure. Compared with controls, patients had more of roughly 5 TRBV segments, including TRBV5-6, TRBV5-1 and TRBV20-1. Multiple sclerosis patients had significantly lower normalized Chao1 diversity than controls.

Unique molecular identifiers were carried by the TCR beta cDNA libraries. The yield from roughly 1 to 10 million T cells was roughly 500,000 cDNA molecules in total. TCRdb called the PCR reads again in MiXCR, with one record for every CDR3 protein. The sample lists about 770,000 distinct CDR3 sequences; 46% were seen once. V was shortened by 5 bases and J by 2 bases, with 9 bases between the two germline ends. The CDR3 length is 12 residues. The germline CDR1 and CDR2 sequences are DFQATT and SNEGSKA (reference sequence). The source of this sequence is a girl aged 10 to 17 with multiple sclerosis. This rearrangement joins TRBV20-1 to TRBJ1-2; D not resolved. Sequenced: blood. The CDR3: CSALMGNYGYTF. DNA of the CDR3: TGCAGTGCTCTCATGGGAAACTATGGCTACACCTTC.